This TCR beta chain comes out of a study of STAT5B mutations in CD4+ large granular lymphocyte leukemia (dated by TCRdb to the early 2020s). About the full investigation: Among healthy controls, the CDR3 'QG' motif was associated with a particular HLA allele. The TCRbeta repertoires of CD4+ T-cell large granular lymphocyte leukemia patients were compared with the TCRbeta repertoires of healthy blood donors. Flow cytometry performed on FACSCanto II or FACSVerse showed that the purified fractions had more than 95% purity among lymphocytes. Study-wide findings and limitations: Data were not HLA-matched; higher clonality in CD4+ versus CD8+ T-LGLL could reflect the relatively small sample size. Enrichment of TRBV06-family usage was observed among the top patient clones (8/27) relative to healthy controls (2/35). Compared with healthy CD4+ repertoires, CD4-sorted patient repertoires appeared more clonal, and this difference remained even after the putative leukemic clones were removed. Main leukemic clonotypes were private to each patient, although roughly 24% of the main leukemic clonotypes were found at low frequency in the non-leukemic repertoires of other patients.

As regards this clone: It has no known antigen specificity. No quality values exist for individual bases; no much larger clone is one base distant.

The immunoSEQ assay at survey resolution was used to sequence TCRbeta rearrangements from genomic DNA. The authors' pipeline ran thus. A lowest detectable productive clonotype frequency of 2.59 x 10-5 was observed in the TCR sequencing data. Only productive TCRbeta rearrangements, meaning sequences that were complete and in-frame, were kept for the analyses. The clonality of each sample was calculated as Simpson clonality in the immunoSEQ Analyzer version 3.0. Clones were categorized by frequency as very rare, small, medium, large (1-20%) or hyperexpanded (>20%). OLGA 1.2.3 estimated generation probabilities, VDJtools produced V-gene circos plots, VDJdb was queried for specificities, and GLIPH identified CDR3 motifs. TCRdb took over this immuneACCESS table, retaining in-frame rearrangements with V and J assigned. Such tables are incomplete; in checked studies, under half of the missing clones stem from an unresolved V gene, and the remainder is unexplained. V and J calls and clone size follow that table, whereas D and trimming were derived from the DNA. This sample holds approximately 36,000 clones; more than 70% were observed only once. The leading ten clones occupy 0.55% of the sample.

V lost 7 bases and J lost 9 bases; the stretch between them is 16 bases long. From a lookup of the germline V gene, CDR1 and CDR2 are MNHEY and SVGAGI. Counted from cysteine to phenylalanine, this CDR3 has 12 amino acids. The DNA shown is the 36-base CDR3, in frame from base 1. Healthy controls were around 38 blood donors whose buffy coats came from the Finnish Red Cross blood service. All TCR-sequenced material derived from peripheral blood: patient blood samples and healthy donor buffy coats. Peripheral blood mononuclear cells were isolated by Ficoll-Hypaque gradient centrifugation. For the healthy controls, CD4+ cells were obtained from buffy coats by magnetic purification. The Gentra Puregene Cell and Tissue kit was used for genomic DNA extraction, and quantification was performed on a Qubit 2.0 fluorometer.

The sequence links TRBV6-5 to TRBJ2-7, with no confident D gene call. Sequencing was performed on CD4+ T cells from blood buffy coats. This sequence originates from a human donor in good health. The DNA reads TGTGCCAGCACGTCTAGGGTGGGCGTGCAGTACTTC. It is translated as CASTSRVGVQYF.